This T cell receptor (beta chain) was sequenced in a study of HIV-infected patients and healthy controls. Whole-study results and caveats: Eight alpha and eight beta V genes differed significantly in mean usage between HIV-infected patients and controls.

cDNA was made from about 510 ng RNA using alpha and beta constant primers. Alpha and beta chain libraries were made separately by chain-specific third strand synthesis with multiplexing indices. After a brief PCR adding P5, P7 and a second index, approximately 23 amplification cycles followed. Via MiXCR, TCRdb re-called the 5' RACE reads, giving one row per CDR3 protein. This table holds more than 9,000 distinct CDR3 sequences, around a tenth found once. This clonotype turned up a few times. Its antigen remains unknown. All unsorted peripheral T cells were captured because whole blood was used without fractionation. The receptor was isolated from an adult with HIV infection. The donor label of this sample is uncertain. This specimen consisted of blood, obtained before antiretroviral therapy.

The CDR3 reads CSATGTSGYEQYF. The DNA of the CDR3 is TGCAGTGCTACCGGGACTAGCGGATACGAGCAGTACTTC. The J gene is TRBJ2-7, the V gene TRBV20-1, with TRBD2 matching over 11 bases. The CDR3 totals 13 residues. Germline-derived CDR1 and CDR2 are DFQATT and SNEGSKA (reference sequence). The junction had 3 bases not matched to a gene; V was cut back by 4 bases and J by 4 bases.